This TCR beta chain was recorded in a study of CD8+CD57+ T cells in acquired aplastic anemia (dated by TCRdb to 2016 to 2019). For the wider study: A mean of around 3 ug of DNA, ranging from 0.2 to 27.4 ug, was extracted from sorted CD4+ and CD8+ cells. CD8+CD57+ expansion was defined as frequency above the mean frequency observed in healthy subjects.

The CDR3 spans 16 residues, from the cysteine through the phenylalanine. This entry keeps only the CDR3 DNA: 48 bases, framed from base 1. The germline V gene supplies CDR1 SGDLS and CDR2 YYNGEE. V is shortened by 2 bases, J by 7 bases, and the region joining them spans 21 bases. Genomic DNA served as template for TCR beta VDJ combination and CDR3 sequence profiling. An Illumina HiSeq 2000 was used for TCR repertoire sequencing. As for the original processing: TRBV/TRBJ rearrangement plots, CDR3 size and DJ length profiles, and Simpson's diversity index were used to assess repertoires. The most abundant DNA sequence in the deep sequencing data was taken as the immunodominant clone. CDR3 amino acid sequences were screened for sharing across subjects and compared with published repertoires and the VDJdb database. TCRdb applied fastp at Q25 and MiXCR to the public reads, then kept only in-frame beta chains. Rows are unified per CDR3 protein, each entry keeping the most common DNA and genes. These V and J calls originate from TCRdb's pipeline instead of the authors' own analysis. In all, the sample holds over 150,000 distinct CDR3 sequences, and over 50% of those were seen once. The ten largest clones represent about 12% of the sample.

A note on this clonotype: Its antigen is still unknown. Base qualities were left out, and no much larger clone turns up one base away.

Broader findings and caveats from the paper: Some 27 CD8+ CDR3 sequences were found in both patients and controls but appeared to be highly expressed in patients and within the immunodominant clones of the patients. Between patients and healthy controls, no significant difference in CD8+ Simpson's diversity was found (P=0.060).

Patients chosen for sequencing had shown expansion of CD8+CD57+ cells by flow cytometry. All patients had severe acquired aplastic anemia diagnosed by International Study of Aplastic Anemia and Agranulocytosis and Camitta criteria. No patient had received any therapy when blood was sampled. TCR repertoires of sorted CD4+ and CD8+ blood T cells from severe aplastic anemia patients and healthy subjects were deep-sequenced in the study. Patients were enrolled under clinicaltrials.gov protocols 00001620, 01623167, 00001397, 00071045, 00081523 and 00961064 in the USA. Ficoll-Paque density gradient centrifugation was used to isolate peripheral blood mononuclear cells. Before DNA extraction, CD4+ and CD8+ T cells were sorted with FACS or magnetic beads.

This chain joins TRBV9 to TRBJ1-1; the D gene assignment is ambiguous. Sequenced sample: sorted CD4+, CD8+, or CD8+CD57+ T cells (not recorded which) from PBMCs. This clonotype was sampled from a human donor with aplastic anemia. The CDR3 is CASSVEDRESSREAFF. The DNA reads as follows: TGTGCCAGCAGCGTTGAAGATCGGGAAAGCAGTCGTGAAGCTTTCTTT.